Listed here is a single T cell receptor beta chain. This sample was included in a study of blood T cell repertoires in COVID-19. Study background: COVID-19 samples, acute and convalescent, were from the United States, Italy and Spain. From T cells, B-cell-depleted T cells, or PBMCs came the material, which was cDNA or gDNA.

CDR1 is SEHNR, CDR2 FQNEAQ, per germline (reference sequence). CDR3 length: 15 amino acids. The V and J ends lost 3 bases and 7 bases respectively, with 19 bases between them. In the authors' methods: Nucleated cell counts were estimated from reference gene primer amplification. Method: immunoSEQ multiplex PCR; TCRdb's copy keeps in-frame clones and lacks some. From that table come the V and J calls and clone size; the DNA was used to work out D and trimming. The data show 80,000 to 100,000 clones, 80% to 90% seen once. Sequencing used peripheral blood. This clonotype was sampled from a woman aged 80 or over with acute or convalescent COVID-19. The chain is built from TRBV7-9 and TRBJ2-7; a weak D match, TRBD2 (5 bases). The CDR3 bases are TGTGCCAGCAGCTTCGGTTTCGGGATTTCTCGGGAGCAGTACTTC. Its protein is CASSFGFGISREQYF.